This passage covers 26 T cell receptor beta chains from one sample sequenced in a study of T cells in Graves' hyperthyroidism and ophthalmopathy. Amplified TCR beta CDR3 regions came from RNA transcripts. The TCR CDR3 was amplified in a first-round RT-PCR using the HTBI primer set. One entry per CDR3 protein, called by TCRdb with MiXCR from the multiplex PCR reads. The table records some 370,000 distinct CDR3 sequences, approximately 18% of them present only once. Sequenced sample: blood. The receptors come from a woman aged 25 to 39 with Graves' hyperthyroidism that later progressed to Graves' ophthalmopathy.

This chain connects TRBV20-1 to TRBJ2-1, with 7 positions matching TRBD1. V dropped 5 bases and J dropped 2; count of bases not matched to a gene: 9. Germline lookup yields CDR1 DFQATT and CDR2 SNEGSKA (reference sequence). The CDR3 totals 15 residues. In nucleotides, the CDR3 is TGCAGTGCTCCAGGCAGGGGGTCCACCTACAATGAGCAGTTCTTC. This gives the protein CSAPGRGSTYNEQFF.

This clonotype occurred many times. The CDR3 DNA follows: TGTGCCAGCATCCTGGGATACTCGAACACCGGGGAGCTGTTTTTT. Residues: CASILGYSNTGELFF. The chain combines TRBV12-3 or TRBV12-4 with TRBJ2-2, with unresolved D. This CDR3 has 15 residues. V was clipped by 7 bases and J by 0 bases, with 12 bases between them.

This chain connects TRBV2 to TRBJ2-7; possibly TRBD1 or TRBD2 for D (5 bases each). The CDR3 loop spans 12 amino acids. V lost 10 bases and J lost 1, with 11 bases in between. In germline, CDR1 is SNHLY, CDR2 FYNNEI. The CDR3: CATKGESYEQYF. The CDR3 DNA reads TGTGCCACCAAAGGGGAGTCCTACGAGCAGTACTTC.

The chain combines TRBV5-1 with TRBJ1-1; a weak D match, TRBD1 (5 bases). In germline, CDR1 is SGHRS, CDR2 YFSETQ. This CDR3 spans 15 amino acids. V lost 0 bases to trimming and J lost 4 bases, with 13 bases between them. CDR3 nucleotides: TGCGCCAGCAGCTTGGTCTTGTCCGGGGGCACTGAAGCTTTCTTT. It yields the protein CASSLVLSGGTEAFF.

This clonotype was found a few times. This chain connects TRBV7-2 to TRBJ1-6; no firm D call. The CDR3 consists of 18 residues. Germline V gives CDR1 SGHTA, CDR2 FQGNSA. V was cut by 0 bases and J by 6 bases, with 18 bases left in between. CDR3 DNA sequence: TGTGCCAGCAGCTTAGCGGTTGGGGTAGTGGTGGGTAATTCACCCCTCCACTTT. Encoded protein: CASSLAVGVVVGNSPLHF.

This clonotype was seen a few times. The J gene is TRBJ2-7, the V gene TRBV28; 8 bases map to TRBD2. With V trimmed by 7 bases and J by 0 bases, 8 bases remained unmatched. The CDR3 is 15 amino acids. Germline CDR1 is MDHEN and CDR2 is SYDVKM. Written as DNA, the CDR3 is TGTGCCAGCACCGGGAGGGGGGGGAGCTCCTACGAGCAGTACTTC. Translated, it gives CASTGRGGSSYEQYF.

This chain links TRBV10-3 with TRBJ2-7; D uncertain. CDR1 is ENHRY, CDR2 SYGVKD, per germline. The CDR3 spans 12 residues. Between the trimmed V and J ends, which lost 0 bases and 6 bases, there was a span of 6 bases. This chain's CDR3 is CAISESEGEQYF. The CDR3 region has the DNA TGTGCCATCAGTGAGTCCGAAGGCGAGCAGTACTTC.

There are many counts of this clonotype. The genes are TRBV12-3 or TRBV12-4 and TRBJ2-7, with D tentatively TRBD1 (6 bases). The CDR3 consists of 15 residues. Trimming pared 5 bases from V and 2 bases from J, leaving 16 bases between. Written as DNA, the CDR3 is TGTGCCAGCAGTCCCACGCCGAGACAGGCCTACGAGCAGTACTTC. Translation: CASSPTPRQAYEQYF.

This rearrangement joins TRBV4-1 to TRBJ2-3; no reliable D call. CDR1 is MGHRA and CDR2 is YSYEKL in the germline V gene. V lost 6 bases to trimming and J lost 5 bases, with 6 bases between them. The length of the CDR3 is 11 residues. The CDR3 nucleotides read TGCGCCAGCAGGACCAGAGATACGCAGTATTTT. Amino acid sequence: CASRTRDTQYF.

CDR3 protein: CASSIYSQQPQHF. The CDR3 nucleotides read TGTGCCAGTAGTATTTACTCGCAGCAGCCCCAGCATTTT. This chain connects TRBV19 to TRBJ1-5, with D uncertain. CDR1 and CDR2 (germline): LNHDA, SQIVND (reference sequence). Deletions cut 3 bases from V and 7 bases from J, with 10 bases between. CDR3 size: 13 residues.

The gene calls are TRBV20-1 and TRBJ2-1, with 13 bases fitting TRBD2. The V and J ends lost 0 bases and 9 bases, in that order; junction bases with no gene match: 5. CDR1 and CDR2 from the germline V gene are DFQATT and SNEGSKA (reference sequence). The CDR3 spans 15 residues. CDR3 in amino acids: CSARDMGLAGIEQFF. The CDR3 DNA sequence: TGCAGTGCTAGAGATATGGGACTAGCGGGGATTGAGCAGTTCTTC.

The genes are TRBV30 and TRBJ2-1, with 8 bases lining up with TRBD2. The CDR3 covers 12 residues. CDR1 GTSNPN and CDR2 SVGIG come from the germline V gene (reference sequence). Trimming cost V 8 bases and J 6 bases; bases outside gene matches: 6. DNA for the CDR3: TGTGCCGGAACTAGCGGCACCAATGAGCAGTTCTTC. This sequence encodes CAGTSGTNEQFF.

The rearrangement links TRBV2 to TRBJ1-5; 9 bases align to TRBD1. Losses at the gene ends were 4 bases for V and 6 bases for J; bases not matched to a gene: 4. CDR3 length equals 14 residues. Germline V gene sequence: CDR1 SNHLY, CDR2 FYNNEI. For the CDR3, the DNA is TGTGCCAGCAGTGGAGACAGGGGGACTCAGCCCCAGCATTTT. Encoded protein: CASSGDRGTQPQHF.

This clonotype was seen at least ten times. The junction departs from the called germline gene at one end, perhaps through a read error. The V and J genes are TRBV28 and TRBJ2-5; 9 nucleotides match TRBD1. The CDR3 has 12 residues. The germline V gene has CDR1 MDHEN and CDR2 SYDVKM. CDR3 amino acids: CASSRDREVSDF. CDR3 in DNA: TGTGCCAGCAGCCGGGACAGGGAGGTGTCGGACTTC. The full variable domain, completed using reference TRBV28 and TRBJ2-5, is DVKVTQSSRYLVKRTGEKVFLECVQDMDHENMFWYRQDPGLGLRLIYFSYDVKMKEKGDIPEGYSVSREKKERFSLILESASTNQTSMYLCASSRDREVSDFGPGTRLLVL.

This clonotype was detected only a few times. The J gene is TRBJ2-5, the V gene TRBV4-2; TRBD1 aligns across 10 bases. From germline, CDR1 is LGHNA and CDR2 YNFKEQ. V trimming: 5 bases; J trimming: 4 bases; junction bases outside the gene matches: 7. The CDR3 totals 15 residues. This CDR3 is CASSSGQGVAETQYF. The CDR3, as DNA: TGTGCCAGCAGCTCCGGACAGGGGGTTGCAGAGACCCAGTACTTC.

The sample holds a few counts of this clonotype. V is TRBV28 and J is TRBJ1-4; D gene uncertain. V was pared by 6 bases and J by 2 bases, with 7 bases between. Germline values: CDR1 MDHEN, CDR2 SYDVKM. This CDR3 spans 13 amino acids. CDR3 sequence reads: CASSAGTNEKLFF. CDR3 bases: TGTGCCAGCAGCGCCGGGACTAATGAAAAACTGTTTTTT.

The chain's CDR3 is CSASPRYQVTYEQYF. CDR3 DNA sequence: TGCAGTGCTAGTCCGCGGTACCAGGTAACCTACGAGCAGTACTTC. The V and J genes are TRBV20-1 and TRBJ2-7, with D hard to call. V lost 3 bases and J 2 bases, leaving 17 bases between the germline ends. Germline CDR1 DFQATT, CDR2 SNEGSKA (reference sequence). The CDR3 contains 15 residues.

This clonotype appeared a few times. CDR3 DNA sequence: TGCGCCAGCAGCCAAGACACCGGGAAAGCCGGGGAGCTGTTTTTT. Amino acid sequence: CASSQDTGKAGELFF. The chain links TRBV4-1 to TRBJ2-2, with a tentative D call TRBD2 (5 bases). The CDR3 extends over 15 amino acids. Trimming left V 0 bases short and J 6 bases short, with 11 bases between. Per the germline V gene, CDR1 is MGHRA and CDR2 is YSYEKL.

This clonotype was counted ten times or more. The chain links TRBV12-3 or TRBV12-4 to TRBJ1-2, with D possibly being TRBD1 (5 bases). CDR3 size: 13 residues. V lost 8 bases, J lost 4 bases, and 14 bases lay in between. The CDR3 is CASLPSDSYGYTF. The CDR3, as DNA: TGTGCCAGCCTCCCCTCTGACAGCTATGGCTACACCTTC.

Ten or more counts support this clonotype. V is TRBV11-2 and J is TRBJ2-2; tentatively, D is TRBD1 (6 bases). With 5 bases removed from V and 6 bases from J, the gap between germline ends came to 13 bases. The CDR3 contains 14 residues. Germline CDR1 is SGHAT and CDR2 is FQNNGV. The CDR3 loop reads CASSHNREPGELFF. The CDR3 DNA is TGTGCCAGCAGCCACAACAGGGAGCCCGGGGAGCTGTTTTTT.

The chain links TRBV7-2 to TRBJ2-7, with D perhaps matching TRBD1 (6 bases). The V gene's germline CDR1 is SGHTA and CDR2 FQGNSA. The germline V and J ends were trimmed by 5 bases and 3 bases, with 11 bases remaining between them. The CDR3 is 13 amino acids. This CDR3 is CASSTTDSYEQYF. CDR3 DNA sequence: TGTGCCAGCAGCACCACGGACAGCTACGAGCAGTACTTC.

A word on this clonotype: A much larger clone lies one base from this, so it may be a read error. The V gene is TRBV28, the J gene TRBJ2-5; 7 bases agree with TRBD1. Germline V lookup: CDR1 MDHEN, CDR2 SYDVKM. The CDR3 sequence is 13 residues long. For the CDR3, the DNA is TGTGCCAGCGGTTTCAACAGGGGAGAGACCCAGTACTTC. It yields the protein CASGFNRGETQYF. Together with reference TRBV28 and TRBJ2-5, the CDR3 gives the full variable domain: DVKVTQSSRYLVKRTGEKVFLECVQDMDHENMFWYRQDPGLGLRLIYFSYDVKMKEKGDIPEGYSVSREKKERFSLILESASTNQTSMYLCASGFNRGETQYFGPGTRLLVL.

The J gene is TRBJ1-1, the V gene TRBV4-1; D unresolved. CDR3 length equals 13 residues. Deletions cut 4 bases from V and 3 bases from J, with 9 bases between. Germline loops: CDR1 MGHRA, CDR2 YSYEKL. CDR3 residues: CASSLNGDTEAFF. The CDR3 DNA follows: TGCGCCAGCAGCCTGAACGGGGACACTGAAGCTTTCTTT.

This clonotype came up once. J is TRBJ1-5 and V is TRBV20-1, with D unresolved. CDR1 is DFQATT and CDR2 is SNEGSKA in the germline V gene (reference sequence). CDR3 length: 12 amino acids. V lost 3 bases and J lost 6, with 9 bases in between. The CDR3 is CSASYPLQPQHF. The DNA of the CDR3 is TGCAGTGCTAGTTATCCCCTTCAGCCCCAGCATTTT.

This clonotype was observed many times. The chain is built from TRBV12-3 or TRBV12-4 and TRBJ1-2; possibly TRBD1 for D (5 bases). Trimming pared 0 bases from V and 2 bases from J, leaving 10 bases between. This CDR3 spans 15 amino acids. CDR3 region: CASSLAGVGNYGYTF. The CDR3, as DNA: TGTGCCAGCAGTTTAGCAGGGGTGGGAAACTATGGCTACACCTTC.

This clonotype was counted ten times or more. The rearrangement uses TRBV7-3 and TRBJ2-7, with 10 bases lining up with TRBD2. The length of the CDR3 is 16 residues. Per the germline V gene, CDR1 is SGHTA and CDR2 is FQGTGA. V trimming: 6 bases; J trimming: 4 bases; junction bases outside the gene matches: 12. The CDR3 region has the DNA TGTGCCAGCAGTCGAGGGGTCGGGACTAGCGTGTACGAGCAGTACTTC. It translates to CASSRGVGTSVYEQYF.